These 13 T cell receptor beta chains were all obtained from the same sample, sequenced in a study of T cell responses to AZD1222 COVID-19 vaccine. Sequencing was performed with immunoSEQ multiplex PCR; in TCRdb, only in-frame clones are kept and a portion is missing. This sample has approximately 18,000 clones, with over 60% found just once. The source material was peripheral blood, sampled 28 days after the second AZD1222 dose. Every receptor here comes from an adult who received the AZD1222 COVID-19 vaccine.

The chain uses TRBV28 and TRBJ2-7; TRBD1 aligns across 7 bases. Germline V gives CDR1 MDHEN, CDR2 SYDVKM. The CDR3 extends over 13 amino acids. Trimming at V came to 8 bases and at J to 3 bases, leaving 7 bases not matched to a gene. The CDR3 DNA reads as TGTGCCAGCGGCCGGACAGGTAGCTACGAGCAGTACTTC. It translates to CASGRTGSYEQYF.

This clone turned up a few times. The V and J genes are TRBV5-8 and TRBJ2-2; D gene unclear. The CDR3 sequence is 16 residues long. With 2 bases removed from V and 1 base from J, the gap between germline ends came to 12 bases. From germline, CDR1 is SGHTS and CDR2 YDEGEE. CDR3 protein: CASSLGYSRNTGELFF. CDR3 nucleotide sequence: TGTGCCAGCAGCTTAGGTTATTCGCGGAACACCGGGGAGCTGTTTTTT.

The chain combines TRBV27 with TRBJ2-5; 8 bases fit TRBD2. This CDR3 comprises 13 residues. Germline CDR1 MNHEY, CDR2 SMNVEV (reference sequence). V was clipped by 10 bases and J by 1 base; unmatched bases: 5. The DNA of the CDR3 is TGTGCCACCCGGGGGGGGGCCCAAGAGACCCAGTACTTC. Its protein product is CATRGGAQETQYF.

V is TRBV19 and J is TRBJ1-6; 9 bases map to TRBD1. This CDR3 contains 17 residues. V lost 6 bases to trimming and J lost 4 bases; unmatched junction nucleotides: 10. Germline CDR1 is LNHDA and CDR2 is SQIVND (reference sequence). The CDR3 protein is CASRFSGQGGYNSPLHF. CDR3 sequence (DNA): TGTGCCAGTAGATTCTCGGGACAGGGAGGGTATAATTCACCCCTCCACTTT. Full variable domain (remainder filled in from reference TRBV19 and TRBJ1-6): DGGITQSPKYLFRKEGQNVTLSCEQNLNHDAMYWYRQDPGQGLRLIYYSQIVNDFQKGDIAEGYSVSREKKESFPLTVTSAQKNPTAFYLCASRFSGQGGYNSPLHFGNGTRLTVT.

This clone has a handful of counts. V gene TRBV3-1 (or the pseudogene TRBV3-2) combines with J gene TRBJ1-2; D not certain. Germline values: CDR1 LGHDT, CDR2 YNNKEL (reference sequence). The CDR3 covers 14 residues. The V end lost 2 bases, the J end lost 5 bases, and 12 bases lay between the germline ends. The CDR3 here is CASSQRGTRYGYTF. The CDR3 DNA reads TGTGCCAGCAGCCAACGAGGCACGAGGTATGGCTACACCTTC.

This chain links TRBV29-1 with TRBJ1-2; D is uncertain. Germline CDR1 SQVTM, CDR2 ANQGSEA. Trimming removed 1 base at V and 2 bases at J, with 14 bases between. The CDR3 has 15 amino acids. Here the CDR3 reads CSVEVGPIFNYGYTF. The CDR3 nucleotides are TGCAGCGTTGAAGTCGGGCCCATTTTCAACTATGGCTACACCTTC.

The chain is built from TRBV4-3 and TRBJ1-6; D unresolved. This CDR3 is built from 17 residues. Between the trimmed V and J ends, which lost 0 bases and 1 base, there was a span of 10 bases. Germline loops: CDR1 LGHNA, CDR2 YSLEER. The CDR3 DNA follows: TGCGCCAGCAGCCAAGACGCGTGGGAGTCCTATAATTCACCCCTCCACTTT. It translates to CASSQDAWESYNSPLHF.

This chain joins TRBV9 and TRBJ2-2; TRBD2 is a possible D gene (6 bases). CDR1 and CDR2 from the germline V gene are SGDLS and YYNGEE. CDR3 length: 12 amino acids. V was cut by 5 bases and J by 6 bases, with 8 bases left in between. Here the CDR3 DNA reads TGTGCCAGCAGGGGGGGATCCGGGGAGCTGTTTTTT. Residues: CASRGGSGELFF.

This rearrangement joins TRBV11-2 to TRBJ2-7, with TRBD1 as a possible D gene (6 bases). The CDR3 totals 13 residues. Trimming removed 8 bases from V and 3 bases from J, with 14 bases in between. The germline V gene encodes CDR1 SGHAT and CDR2 FQNNGV. This CDR3 is CASGRDIDYEQYF. The CDR3 nucleotides are TGTGCCAGCGGCCGGGACATCGACTACGAGCAGTACTTC.

The genes are TRBV13 and TRBJ1-6; the D gene is possibly TRBD1 (5 bases). V shed 5 bases and J shed 10 bases, with 12 bases lying between them. The CDR3 contains 13 residues. Germline V gene lookup returns CDR1 PRHDT and CDR2 FYEKMQ (reference sequence). The CDR3 loop is CASSAQGRSPLHF. In DNA form, the CDR3 reads TGTGCCAGCAGCGCCCAGGGACGCTCACCCCTCCACTTT.

This clone was seen once. The rearrangement joins TRBV6-5 to TRBJ1-1; tentatively, D is TRBD1 (6 bases). Trimming removed 8 bases at V and 5 bases at J, with 18 bases between. The germline gives CDR1 MNHEY, CDR2 SVGAGI. The CDR3 has 14 amino acids. In nucleotides, the CDR3 is TGTGCCAGCGGTTCGGAGGGGGGCTGGACTGAAGCTTTCTTT. Its protein product is CASGSEGGWTEAFF.

This clone was counted once. The rearrangement links TRBV30 to TRBJ2-7, with 10 bases aligning to TRBD1. The trim removed 2 bases at V and 4 bases at J, leaving 8 bases unmatched. The CDR3 sequence is 15 residues long. The germline CDR1 and CDR2 sequences are GTSNPN and SVGIG (reference sequence). The CDR3 DNA reads TGTGCCTGGAGTACTCGGACAGGGGGTGGATACGAGCAGTACTTC. Its protein is CAWSTRTGGGYEQYF.

The chain carries TRBV6-5 and TRBJ1-6; no reliable D call. This CDR3 is 15 amino acids long. The V end lost 2 bases, the J end lost 11 bases, and 16 bases lay between the germline ends. The germline CDR1 and CDR2 sequences are MNHEY and SVGAGI. CDR3 sequence: CASSYESSGLPPLHF. The CDR3 bases are TGTGCCAGCAGTTACGAATCTTCCGGACTTCCACCCCTCCACTTT.